This T cell receptor beta chain was sequenced for a study of T cells in Graves' hyperthyroidism and ophthalmopathy. Overall study findings and caveats: Within blood appeared most thyroid clonotypes that had expanded above 0.001. Ophthalmopathy onset followed model prediction by a median roughly six months.

This CDR3 comprises 15 residues. The ends were cut back, 3 bases at V and 0 bases at J, with 11 bases in the middle. Germline CDR1 SGDLS, CDR2 YYNGEE. Using RNA transcripts as the source, TCR beta CDR3 regions were amplified. Primed by the HTBI set, a first-round RT-PCR was run on the TCR CDR3. One entry per CDR3 protein results from TCRdb running MiXCR on the multiplex PCR reads. This table has over 300,000 distinct CDR3 sequences, 14% appearing once. Points on this clonotype: Its antigen is not identified.

Over 18 months, lack of ophthalmopathy progression marked Graves' hyperthyroidism as stable. These patients, aged 18 to 65, had recently diagnosed hyperthyroidism lasting under 2 months. The V and J genes are TRBV9 and TRBJ2-3; tentatively, D is TRBD2 (6 bases). The clonotype originates from a woman aged 55-70 years with Graves' hyperthyroidism. Sequences were obtained from blood. CDR3 sequence reads: CASSAPGTSTDTQYF. CDR3 nucleotides: TGTGCCAGCAGCGCCCCCGGGACTAGCACAGATACGCAGTATTTT.